The present T cell receptor (beta chain) was sequenced within a study of shared clonotypes between healthy human individuals. From germline, CDR1 is KGHSH and CDR2 LQKENI. V lost 3 bases to trimming and J lost 8 bases, with 13 bases between them. This CDR3 contains 13 residues. Repertoires were generated with immunoSEQ multiplex PCR, while TCRdb's copy carries only in-frame clones and drops some. The data hold about a million clones, with over 60% observed a single time. The origin of this receptor is a man aged 18 to 30 in good health. The J gene is TRBJ1-1, the V gene TRBV18; TRBD1 might be the D (5 bases). Sequencing was performed on memory CD4+ T cells sorted from blood. Stated subset: CD45RA-negative fraction. The CDR3 DNA follows: TGTGCCAGCTCACCCACCACTAGGGGCGAAGCTTTCTTT. Protein product: CASSPTTRGEAFF.